The TCR beta chain under discussion was sequenced for a study of blood T cell repertoires in COVID-19. Study background: The samples span acute and convalescent COVID-19 from the United States, Italy and Spain. PBMCs, B-cell-depleted T cells, or T cells were the source of the cDNA or gDNA that made up the material.

As originally analysed: Reference gene primers were amplified, and this amplification served to estimate nucleated cell counts. Clones were read by immunoSEQ multiplex PCR, and TCRdb kept only the in-frame ones, dropping some. The V and J calls and clone size are taken from that table; D and trimming were inferred from the DNA. This repertoire shows 180,000 or so clones, 70% to 90% found once; its top ten account for more than 6.5%. This CDR3 contains 17 residues. In germline, CDR1 is LGHDT, CDR2 YNNKEL (reference sequence). With 0 bases clipped from V and 5 bases from J, the junction kept 9 bases outside the gene matches.

The chain has TRBV3-1 (or the pseudogene TRBV3-2) and TRBJ2-1; 8 bases are shared with TRBD1. The TCR sequence derives from a woman older than 75 in a cohort sampled during active or convalescent COVID-19. The sequenced sample consisted of peripheral blood. This CDR3 reads CASSQEVQTGVHNEQFF. CDR3 nucleotide sequence: TGTGCCAGCAGCCAAGAGGTTCAGACAGGGGTACACAATGAGCAGTTCTTC.